A single sample is the source of the 14 T cell receptor beta chains below, sequenced in a study of cytomegalovirus exposure and HLA in healthy donors. The PCR employed 60 Vbeta primers together with 13 Jbeta primers. The data were produced by immunoSEQ multiplex PCR, yet TCRdb's version contains in-frame clones alone and is incomplete. The sample carries some 130,000 clones, about 77% recorded once. The sequenced sample was PBMCs. Every receptor here comes from a man in his fifties or sixties in good health and CMV-seronegative.

The chain uses TRBV18 and TRBJ2-5; D call uncertain. V lost 8 bases and J 3 bases, leaving 7 bases between the germline ends. Germline loops: CDR1 KGHSH, CDR2 LQKENI. This CDR3 comprises 11 residues. This chain's CDR3 is CASPPKETQYF. The CDR3 DNA sequence: TGTGCCAGCCCCCCTAAAGAGACCCAGTACTTC.

The chain uses TRBV5-8 and TRBJ2-7, with D unclear. The V gene lost 0 bases and the J gene lost 7 bases, with 17 bases spanning the gap. Germline CDR1 reads SGHTS; CDR2 reads YDEGEE. The CDR3 consists of 15 residues. CDR3 bases: TGTGCCAGCAGCTTGGGGGCAAGGCTACGTTGGGAGCAGTACTTC. Protein product: CASSLGARLRWEQYF.

The chain employs TRBV6-5 and TRBJ1-3, with no clear D. V lost 6 bases and J lost 3, with 12 bases in between. CDR3 length equals 14 residues. Germline-derived CDR1 and CDR2 are MNHEY and SVGAGI. The CDR3: CASRIGVGGNTIYF. The CDR3 DNA is TGTGCCAGCAGAATCGGAGTAGGTGGAAACACCATATATTTT.

The J gene is TRBJ2-1, the V gene TRBV27, with 8 bases matching TRBD1. Germline-derived CDR1 and CDR2 are MNHEY and SMNVEV (reference sequence). The CDR3 totals 17 residues. V lost 0 bases to trimming and J lost 8 bases; unmatched junction nucleotides: 12. CDR3 nucleotides: TGTGCCAGCAGTTTATCGATGGGTAGGACAGGGTCCGATGAGCAGTTCTTC. Protein sequence: CASSLSMGRTGSDEQFF.

The chain joins TRBV19 to TRBJ2-7; 14 bases match TRBD2. CDR3 length: 15 residues. The trim removed 5 bases at V and 3 bases at J, leaving 3 bases unmatched. The germline CDR1 and CDR2 sequences are LNHDA and SQIVND (reference sequence). The CDR3 sequence is CASSPGLAGGYEQYF. The DNA for the CDR3 is TGTGCCAGTAGTCCCGGACTAGCGGGAGGCTACGAGCAGTACTTC. The whole variable domain, remainder taken from reference TRBV19 and TRBJ2-7, is DGGITQSPKYLFRKEGQNVTLSCEQNLNHDAMYWYRQDPGQGLRLIYYSQIVNDFQKGDIAEGYSVSREKKESFPLTVTSAQKNPTAFYLCASSPGLAGGYEQYFGPGTRLTVT.

V and J are TRBV10-3 and TRBJ2-2, with D possibly matching TRBD2 (7 bases). With 1 base removed from V and 6 bases from J, the gap between germline ends came to 15 bases. The germline V gene has CDR1 ENHRY and CDR2 SYGVKD. The CDR3 is 16 residues long. The CDR3 loop is CAISELGGGGPGELFF. In nucleotides, the CDR3 is TGTGCCATCAGTGAGTTAGGCGGGGGCGGTCCCGGGGAGCTGTTTTTT.

This clone came up once. The rearrangement joins TRBV7-5 to TRBJ2-1; TRBD2, the table's D call, lacks a check against the DNA. TRBV7-5 is given as a pseudogene. This CDR3 has 20 amino acids. CDR3 DNA: TGTGCCAGAAGCTCCCAGCAGGGACTAGCGGGAGGGCCTGTGTACAATGAGCAGTTCTTC. It codes for CARSSQQGLAGGPVYNEQFF.

This clone turned up a few times. The chain recombines TRBV5-6 with TRBJ2-4, with D possibly matching TRBD1 (5 bases). The CDR3 covers 13 residues. Trimming took 3 bases from V and 6 from J, leaving 10 bases between them. In germline, CDR1 is SGHDT, CDR2 YYEEEE. CDR3 amino acids: CASSYNDRNIQYF. The CDR3 region has the DNA TGTGCCAGCAGCTACAATGACAGAAACATTCAGTACTTC.

Comment on this clone: Other DNA sequences within the sample encode an identical CDR3. The V call is TRBV7-3, the J call TRBJ2-3; maybe TRBD2 (6 bases). The CDR3 is 14 residues long. V was shortened by 2 bases and J by 2 bases, with 8 bases between the two germline ends. The germline V gene has CDR1 SGHTA and CDR2 FQGTGA. The CDR3 sequence: CASSLAGSTDTQYF. The DNA for the CDR3 is TGTGCCAGCAGCTTAGCGGGATCCACAGATACGCAGTATTTT.

The V gene is TRBV7-2, the J gene TRBJ1-1; D not certain. CDR1 is SGHTA and CDR2 is FQGNSA in the germline V gene. The CDR3 covers 11 residues. The ends were cut back, 5 bases at V and 5 bases at J, with 6 bases in the middle. The CDR3 nucleotides read TGTGCCAGCAGCCCCCGGACTGAAGCTTTCTTT. Protein product: CASSPRTEAFF.

The V call is TRBV29-1, the J call TRBJ2-3, with TRBD2 identical over 9 bases. The germline V gene encodes CDR1 SQVTM and CDR2 ANQGSEA. The V segment lost 4 bases and the J segment 1 base; nucleotides outside the gene matches: 6. The CDR3 covers 15 residues. As DNA, the CDR3 is TGCAGCGTTGTAGTAGCGGGAGCGGGCACAGATACGCAGTATTTT. Translation: CSVVVAGAGTDTQYF.

This clone was seen a few times. The rearrangement uses TRBV27 and TRBJ2-7; 9 bases align to TRBD1. The CDR3 spans 18 residues. Per the germline V gene, CDR1 is MNHEY and CDR2 is SMNVEV (reference sequence). V trimming: 3 bases; J trimming: 3 bases; junction bases outside the gene matches: 15. This chain's CDR3 is CASSLEALGTGLRYEQYF. The CDR3 nucleotides are TGTGCCAGCAGTTTGGAAGCCCTCGGGACAGGGCTTCGCTACGAGCAGTACTTC.

V gene TRBV4-2 combines with J gene TRBJ2-1; perhaps TRBD1 as D (6 bases). Between the trimmed V and J ends, which lost 3 bases and 4 bases, there was a span of 13 bases. This CDR3 comprises 15 residues. Germline V lookup: CDR1 LGHNA, CDR2 YNFKEQ. The CDR3 is CASSQDRTTYNEQFF. The CDR3, as DNA: TGTGCCAGCAGCCAGGACAGAACGACTTACAATGAGCAGTTCTTC.

CDR3 residues: CASSEASGNYEQYF. The CDR3 coding sequence is TGTGCCAGCAGTGAGGCTAGCGGAAACTACGAGCAGTACTTC. This chain joins TRBV2 and TRBJ2-7; TRBD2 matches 7 bases. CDR3 size: 14 residues. Germline assignment: CDR1 SNHLY and CDR2 FYNNEI. V was pared by 3 bases and J by 3 bases, with 5 bases of the junction left unmatched.